What follows is one T cell receptor beta chain and its context. MiXCR, run by TCRdb on the reads, gives a single entry per CDR3 protein. This sample yields approximately 400,000 distinct CDR3 sequences, of which approximately 31% are seen a single time; around 15% belongs to the top ten. The source of the sample is a study of T cell repertoires in cytomegalovirus infection. The CDR3 has 13 residues. The V gene's germline CDR1 is SEHNR and CDR2 FQNEAQ (reference sequence). The V gene lost 1 base and the J gene lost 6 bases, with 9 bases spanning the gap. Sequenced input: PBMCs. J is TRBJ1-1 and V is TRBV7-9; D is unclear. The TCR was taken from a human donor in good health (CMV status not recorded). Some clones in this sample may be carry-over from other donors' samples. The CDR3 here is CASSLVRTAEAFF. The CDR3 nucleotides are TGTGCCAGCAGCTTAGTTCGCACAGCTGAAGCTTTCTTT. Drawing the rest from reference TRBV7-9 and TRBJ1-1, the complete variable domain is DTGVSQNPRHKITKRGQNVTFRCDPISEHNRLYWYRQTLGQGPEFLTYFQNEAQLEKSRLLSDRFSAERPKGSFSTLEIQRTEQGDSAMYLCASSLVRTAEAFFGQGTRLTVV.